Below are 27 T cell receptor beta chains sequenced from a single sample in a study of prognosis after radiotherapy for stage I lung cancer. It was by two-round multiplex PCR that TCR beta CDR3 was amplified from genomic DNA. Individual primers that were specific to each TRBV and TRBJ gene served in first-round PCR. MiXCR, applied by TCRdb to the multiplex PCR reads, yields one record per CDR3 protein. The sample carries approximately 28,000 distinct CDR3 sequences, around 30% recorded once. The sample consisted of PBMCs, taken before or after stereotactic body radiation therapy (not recorded which). These receptors all stem from a donor over 45 with non-small cell lung cancer.

This clonotype was detected ten times or more. The chain recombines TRBV6-4 with TRBJ2-7, with D unclear. CDR1 and CDR2 from the germline V gene are MRHNA and SNTAGT. CDR3 length: 14 amino acids. V shed 6 bases and J shed 2 bases, with 14 bases lying between them. CDR3 nucleotides: TGTGCCAGCAGACCCCCTGATCTCCCCTACGAGCAGTACTTC. This translates into CASRPPDLPYEQYF.

This clonotype was seen ten or more times. The genes are TRBV19 and TRBJ2-7; D unresolved. CDR3 length equals 15 residues. Trimming removed 6 bases at V and 4 bases at J, with 19 bases between. CDR1 and CDR2 from the germline V gene are LNHDA and SQIVND (reference sequence). CDR3 residues: CASSNGGTSVYEQYF. CDR3 nucleotides: TGTGCCAGTAGCAATGGTGGCACCTCAGTTTACGAGCAGTACTTC. Together with reference TRBV19 and TRBJ2-7, the CDR3 gives the full variable domain: DGGITQSPKYLFRKEGQNVTLSCEQNLNHDAMYWYRQDPGQGLRLIYYSQIVNDFQKGDIAEGYSVSREKKESFPLTVTSAQKNPTAFYLCASSNGGTSVYEQYFGPGTRLTVT.

Many counts were recorded for this clonotype. The chain employs TRBV30 and TRBJ2-7; no reliable D call. The germline CDR1 and CDR2 sequences are GTSNPN and SVGIG (reference sequence). V was clipped by 0 bases and J by 6 bases, with 15 bases between them. The CDR3 consists of 14 residues. The CDR3 DNA is TGTGCCTGGAGTGTAGGGAATCCGGGTGCCGAGCAGTACTTC. Translated: CAWSVGNPGAEQYF.

This clonotype occurred many times. This chain links TRBV7-3 with TRBJ1-6, with D unclear. The germline CDR1 and CDR2 sequences are SGHTA and FQGTGA. Trimming pared 0 bases from V and 6 bases from J, leaving 6 bases between. This CDR3 is built from 14 residues. The CDR3 spells CASSLTGFNSPLHF. The CDR3, as DNA: TGTGCCAGCAGCTTAACAGGATTTAATTCACCCCTCCACTTT.

Many counts were recorded for this clonotype. The chain has TRBV5-1 and TRBJ2-7; D call uncertain. The germline CDR1 and CDR2 sequences are SGHRS and YFSETQ. The CDR3 extends over 12 amino acids. Trimming took 0 bases from V and 5 from J, leaving 6 bases between them. CDR3 sequence reads: CASSLEGHEQYF. The CDR3 region has the DNA TGCGCCAGCAGCTTGGAGGGTCACGAGCAGTACTTC. Based on the CDR3 plus reference TRBV5-1 and TRBJ2-7, the full variable domain is KAGVTQTPRYLIKTRGQQVTLSCSPISGHRSVSWYQQTPGQGLQFLFEYFSETQRNKGNFPGRFSGRQFSNSRSEMNVSTLELGDSALYLCASSLEGHEQYFGPGTRLTVT.

A few counts support this clonotype. A read error may be the cause here, since a much bigger clone is one base away. The chain links TRBV6-1 to TRBJ1-5; 7 nucleotides agree with TRBD1. The assigned J gene may be wrong: the sequence end matches TRBJ2-3 better. CDR3 length equals 16 residues. Germline V gives CDR1 MNHNS, CDR2 SASEGT. The CDR3 is CASSALQGNGNQPQYF. In nucleotides, the CDR3 is TGTGCCAGCAGTGCGTTACAGGGGAACGGCAATCAGCCCCAGTATTTT.

The J gene is TRBJ2-7, the V gene TRBV5-4; TRBD2 aligns across 9 bases. Germline V gene data show CDR1 as SGHNT and CDR2 as YYREEE (reference sequence). The CDR3 runs 19 residues. J gave up 0 bases and V 4 bases, and 17 bases lay outside the gene matches. Written as DNA, the CDR3 is TGTGCCAGCAGCCCGGCAGGTCTAGCGGGGTTCCTGAGCTCCTACGAGCAGTACTTC. This translates into CASSPAGLAGFLSSYEQYF. The full variable domain, with the rest looked up from reference TRBV5-4 and TRBJ2-7, is ETGVTQSPTHLIKTRGQQVTLRCSSQSGHNTVSWYQQALGQGPQFIFQYYREEENGRGNFPPRFSGLQFPNYSSELNVNALELDDSALYLCASSPAGLAGFLSSYEQYFGPGTRLTVT.

V and J are TRBV6-1 and TRBJ1-6, with 7 bases that match TRBD1. Trimming took 6 bases from V and 15 from J; bases not matched to a gene: 8. CDR1 is MNHNS, CDR2 SASEGT, per germline. The CDR3 consists of 12 residues. In DNA, the CDR3 is TGTGCCAGCAGAAGGACAGGTGTGGACCTCCACTTT. Encoded protein: CASRRTGVDLHF.

Worth noting for this clonotype: A much larger clone lies a single base off, so this may be a read error. The genes are TRBV18 and TRBJ2-7; D possibly corresponds to TRBD1 (5 bases). The CDR3 extends over 14 amino acids. Germline values: CDR1 KGHSH, CDR2 LQKENI. The CDR3 loop reads CVSSPSDTSYEQYF. CDR3 bases: TGTGTCAGCTCACCCTCGGACACTTCCTACGAGCAGTACTTC.

Many counts were recorded for this clonotype. The genes are TRBV2 and TRBJ2-7, with 9 bases aligning to TRBD1. Germline CDR1 is SNHLY and CDR2 is FYNNEI. Trimming removed 1 base from V and 5 bases from J; junction bases left unmatched: 9. CDR3 length: 16 amino acids. The CDR3: CASSEVRGTGSDEQYF. The CDR3 nucleotides read TGTGCCAGCAGTGAAGTCAGAGGGACAGGGAGCGACGAGCAGTACTTC.

The table lists this clonotype with many counts. This chain connects TRBV7-8 to TRBJ1-6, with D maybe TRBD1 (5 bases). V lost 5 bases, J lost 7 bases, and 12 bases lay in between. The CDR3 sequence is 14 residues long. Germline CDR1 SGHVS, CDR2 FQNEAQ. This CDR3 reads CASSARGRNSPLHF. The CDR3 bases are TGTGCCAGCAGCGCCCGGGGCCGGAATTCACCCCTCCACTTT.

This clonotype was seen many times. The chain uses TRBV7-3 and TRBJ2-7, with D hard to call. Trimming cost V 3 bases and J 6 bases, with 15 bases left between them. The germline V gene has CDR1 SGHTA and CDR2 FQGTGA. The CDR3 is made up of 14 amino acids. The CDR3 DNA reads as TGTGCCAGCAGCTTTCTCGCCCTTCAACTCGAGCAGTACTTC. The encoded protein is CASSFLALQLEQYF.

The table lists this clonotype with many counts. The chain combines TRBV10-2 with TRBJ2-1, with 15 bases identical to TRBD2. CDR3 length: 17 amino acids. The trim removed 7 bases at V and 3 bases at J, leaving 7 bases unmatched. Germline CDR1 WSHSY, CDR2 SAAADI. The CDR3 loop reads CASMKGLAGGRYNEQFF. CDR3 nucleotide sequence: TGCGCCAGCATGAAGGGACTAGCGGGGGGCCGCTACAATGAGCAGTTCTTC.

This clonotype was seen a single time. The genes are TRBV6-1 and TRBJ1-2; D call uncertain. V was clipped by 10 bases and J by 8 bases, with 20 bases between them. There are 13 residues in the CDR3. Looked up from germline, CDR1 is MNHNS and CDR2 is SASEGT. CDR3 protein: CANNGESFHGYTF. The CDR3 bases are TGTGCCAACAATGGAGAGTCCTTTCACGGCTACACCTTC.

This clonotype was counted ten times or more. This sequence joins TRBV15 and TRBJ1-5, with 8 bases that match TRBD1. CDR1 is LNHNV, CDR2 YYDKDF, per germline (reference sequence). V shed 0 bases and J 4 bases; nucleotides not matched to a gene: 8. The CDR3 totals 17 residues. This CDR3 is CATSREGTGGPNQPQHF. CDR3 bases: TGTGCCACCAGCAGAGAGGGTACAGGGGGACCAAATCAGCCCCAGCATTTT. The complete variable domain, with remaining parts taken from reference TRBV15 and TRBJ1-5, reads DAMVIQNPRYQVTQFGKPVTLSCSQTLNHNVMYWYQQKSSQAPKLLFHYYDKDFNNEADTPDNFQSRRPNTSFCFLDIRSPGLGDTAMYLCATSREGTGGPNQPQHFGDGTRLSIL.

This clonotype was found many times. The chain has TRBV5-1 and TRBJ2-7; D is uncertain. From germline, CDR1 is SGHRS and CDR2 YFSETQ. With 2 bases removed from V and 0 bases from J, the gap between germline ends came to 9 bases. This CDR3 region has 14 residues. CDR3: CASSLSVASYEQYF. DNA for the CDR3: TGCGCCAGCAGCTTAAGCGTCGCCTCCTACGAGCAGTACTTC.

This clonotype came up many times. The V call is TRBV5-4, the J call TRBJ1-2, with D possibly matching TRBD1 (5 bases). V lost 3 bases, J lost 4 bases, and 16 bases lay in between. The CDR3 is 15 amino acids. CDR1 and CDR2 from the germline V gene are SGHNT and YYREEE (reference sequence). The CDR3, as DNA: TGTGCCAGCAGCTGGGGGGACCGAGGGCCCTATGGCTACACCTTC. It specifies CASSWGDRGPYGYTF. The complete variable domain, with remaining parts taken from reference TRBV5-4 and TRBJ1-2, reads ETGVTQSPTHLIKTRGQQVTLRCSSQSGHNTVSWYQQALGQGPQFIFQYYREEENGRGNFPPRFSGLQFPNYSSELNVNALELDDSALYLCASSWGDRGPYGYTFGSGTRLTVV.

This clonotype was detected ten times or more. The rearrangement joins TRBV7-3 to TRBJ2-5; TRBD1 matches at 8 bases. Germline lookup yields CDR1 SGHTA and CDR2 FQGTGA. The CDR3 runs 16 residues. V was clipped by 1 base and J by 4 bases; unmatched bases: 8. CDR3 sequence: CASSLNSGQGGETQYF. Here the CDR3 DNA reads TGTGCCAGCAGCTTAAACAGTGGACAGGGCGGAGAGACCCAGTACTTC.

V is TRBV5-1 and J is TRBJ1-2, with 8 bases identical to TRBD1. After removal of 7 bases from V and 8 bases from J, the junction contained 19 bases not matched to a gene. The germline gives CDR1 SGHRS, CDR2 YFSETQ. The length of the CDR3 is 16 residues. The DNA for the CDR3 is TGCGCCAGCGGGCCATCAGGGGGCTCAAGGGACTGGGGCTACACCTTC. Amino acid sequence: CASGPSGGSRDWGYTF.

In its sample, this clonotype was seen many times. The rearrangement links TRBV6-4 to TRBJ2-3; possibly TRBD1 for D (6 bases). Germline values: CDR1 MRHNA, CDR2 SNTAGT. The CDR3 loop spans 13 amino acids. Trimming pared 6 bases from V and 4 bases from J, leaving 11 bases between. The CDR3 loop is CASSQDSADTQYF. The DNA for the CDR3 is TGTGCCAGCAGCCAGGACAGTGCAGATACGCAGTATTTT.

In its sample, this clonotype was seen many times. The J gene is TRBJ1-1, the V gene TRBV18; TRBD1 aligns across 11 bases. CDR1 and CDR2 (germline): KGHSH, LQKENI. The CDR3 sequence is 16 residues long. After removal of 3 bases from V and 5 bases from J, the junction contained 8 bases not matched to a gene. The CDR3 sequence is CASSPLGQGAWTEAFF. Written as DNA, the CDR3 is TGTGCCAGCTCACCGCTAGGACAGGGGGCATGGACTGAAGCTTTCTTT.

In its sample, this clonotype was seen many times. The genes are TRBV18 and TRBJ1-4; a possible D gene is TRBD1 (5 bases). This CDR3 has 14 amino acids. Trimming removed 6 bases from V and 6 bases from J, with 14 bases in between. CDR1 KGHSH and CDR2 LQKENI come from the germline V gene. The CDR3 sequence: CASSRGTLDEKLFF. DNA of the CDR3: TGTGCCAGCTCTCGAGGGACGCTGGATGAAAAACTGTTTTTT.

In its sample, this clonotype was seen many times. The chain joins TRBV5-6 to TRBJ2-7; TRBD2 agrees at 7 bases. CDR3 length: 15 residues. Per germline, CDR1 SGHDT and CDR2 YYEEEE. V gave up 2 bases and J gave up 2 bases; unmatched junction bases: 7. As DNA, the CDR3 is TGTGCCAGCAGCTTCGGTGGGAGGGCCGCCTACGAGCAGTACTTC. Its protein is CASSFGGRAAYEQYF.

This clonotype showed up many times. This sequence joins TRBV7-8 and TRBJ2-1; 15 bases are shared with TRBD2. This CDR3 has 18 residues. Germline CDR1 reads SGHVS; CDR2 reads FQNEAQ. The V and J ends lost 1 base and 7 bases, in that order; junction bases with no gene match: 8. The CDR3 spells CASSLVGLAGGPGNEQFF. Here the CDR3 DNA reads TGTGCCAGCAGCTTAGTTGGACTAGCGGGAGGGCCGGGAAATGAGCAGTTCTTC.

This clonotype was observed at least ten times. This chain's CDR3 is CASRSGDRGRSDTQYF. DNA for the CDR3: TGTGCCAGCAGGAGCGGCGACAGGGGGCGATCAGATACGCAGTATTTT. The J gene is TRBJ2-3, the V gene TRBV6-1; the match to TRBD1 covers 10 bases. Unmatched junction bases numbered 10, after V lost 6 bases and J lost 4 bases. Looked up from germline, CDR1 is MNHNS and CDR2 is SASEGT. This CDR3 spans 16 amino acids.

This clonotype was found many times. This chain joins TRBV7-8 and TRBJ1-6; D not certain. CDR3 length: 16 amino acids. The germline gives CDR1 SGHVS, CDR2 FQNEAQ. V lost 5 bases and J lost 0, with 11 bases in between. CDR3 loop: CASSPDLSSYNSPLHF. CDR3 DNA: TGTGCCAGCAGCCCCGACCTGAGCTCCTATAATTCACCCCTCCACTTT. The whole variable domain, filled in from reference TRBV7-8 and TRBJ1-6, reads GAGVSQSPRYKVAKRGQDVALRCDPISGHVSLFWYQQALGQGPEFLTYFQNEAQLDKSGLPSDRFFAERPEGSVSTLKIQRTQQEDSAVYLCASSPDLSSYNSPLHFGNGTRLTVT.

This clonotype was found many times. The rearrangement joins TRBV5-1 to TRBJ2-7, with D hard to call. Germline V gene lookup returns CDR1 SGHRS and CDR2 YFSETQ. This CDR3 has 16 amino acids. V was clipped by 0 bases and J by 2 bases, with 15 bases between them. The CDR3 is CASSLVPPSSTYEQYF. The CDR3 region has the DNA TGCGCCAGCAGCTTGGTCCCCCCCAGCTCGACCTACGAGCAGTACTTC.